The 30 T cell receptor beta chains reported below all come from one sample, sequenced in a study of cytomegalovirus exposure and HLA in healthy donors (dated by TCRdb to the late 2010s). Library preparation used the immunoSEQ multiplex PCR assay. For the multiplex PCR, a mixture combining 60 forward primers for TCR Vbeta segments and 13 reverse primers for TCR Jbeta segments was used. TCRdb mirrors the immuneACCESS table, restricted to in-frame sequences. Some clones are absent from its copies; in checked studies, under half trace to an unresolved V gene, and the reason for the others is unknown. The sample table contains some 140,000 clones; only one count was recorded for roughly three fifths of them. Of the sample, roughly 2.5% is held by the ten largest clones. Source material: PBMCs. These receptors were obtained from a woman in her forties in good health and CMV-seronegative.

The chain has TRBV19 and TRBJ1-2; 7 nucleotides agree with TRBD1. V shed 5 bases, J shed 3 bases, and the junction held 12 bases outside the gene matches. CDR1 LNHDA and CDR2 SQIVND come from the germline V gene (reference sequence). The CDR3 loop spans 16 amino acids. The CDR3 nucleotides are TGTGCCAGTAGTCCCGGGACAGCACTACCTCACTATGGCTACACCTTC. Translation gives CASSPGTALPHYGYTF.

This clone was detected a few times. This rearrangement joins TRBV7-2 to TRBJ2-7; TRBD1 aligns across 9 bases. Germline CDR1 is SGHTA and CDR2 is FQGNSA. The V segment lost 5 bases and the J segment 3 bases; nucleotides outside the gene matches: 5. The length of the CDR3 is 14 residues. The CDR3 DNA reads as TGTGCCAGCAGCGCCGGGACAGGGAACTACGAGCAGTACTTC. Protein sequence: CASSAGTGNYEQYF.

Worth noting for this clone: Other DNA variants within this sample encode the same CDR3. The chain uses TRBV6-6 and TRBJ1-2; 12 bases match TRBD1. Germline-derived CDR1 and CDR2 are MNHNY and SVGAGI (reference sequence). The CDR3 has 16 residues. After removal of 5 bases from V and 4 bases from J, the junction contained 8 bases not matched to a gene. In DNA, the CDR3 is TGTGCCAGCAGTACCGGGACAGGGGGCCCCCTCTATGGCTACACCTTC. This encodes CASSTGTGGPLYGYTF.

The rearrangement uses TRBV27 and TRBJ1-2; D not certain. V dropped 4 bases and J dropped 0 bases, with 12 bases sitting between them. CDR3 size: 15 residues. CDR1 and CDR2 (germline): MNHEY, SMNVEV (reference sequence). The DNA of the CDR3 is TGTGCCAGCAGTTCGAATCGTGTAGCTAACTATGGCTACACCTTC. As protein: CASSSNRVANYGYTF.

The chain recombines TRBV19 with TRBJ2-5, with D perhaps matching TRBD2 (5 bases). This CDR3 has 14 residues. V was cut by 5 bases and J by 11 bases, with 21 bases left in between. The germline CDR1 and CDR2 sequences are LNHDA and SQIVND (reference sequence). The CDR3 loop is CASSAGLMGGEQYF. The CDR3 nucleotides read TGTGCCAGTAGTGCTGGTCTCATGGGTGGGGAGCAGTACTTC.

The chain links TRBV7-2 to TRBJ1-5; 9 positions agree with TRBD1. This CDR3 comprises 15 residues. V gave up 3 bases and J gave up 4 bases; unmatched junction bases: 4. The germline V gene encodes CDR1 SGHTA and CDR2 FQGNSA. The CDR3 loop reads CASSLYRGPNQPQHF. CDR3 DNA sequence: TGTGCCAGCAGCTTGTACAGGGGGCCGAATCAGCCCCAGCATTTT.

CDR3 loop: CASSPGQGSQPQHF. The DNA for the CDR3 is TGCGCCAGCAGCCCGGGGCAGGGGAGCCAGCCCCAGCATTTT. The chain combines TRBV5-1 with TRBJ1-5; D possibly corresponds to TRBD1 (6 bases). Per the germline V gene, CDR1 is SGHRS and CDR2 is YFSETQ. Trimming took 4 bases from V and 7 from J, leaving 15 bases between them. The CDR3 contains 14 residues.

CDR3 DNA sequence: TGCGCCAGCAGCTTACAGGACCTGAACACTGAAGCTTTCTTT. This codes for CASSLQDLNTEAFF. This chain uses TRBV5-1 with TRBJ1-1, with TRBD1 as a possible D gene (5 bases). V was cut by 2 bases and J by 0 bases, with 8 bases left in between. CDR1 SGHRS and CDR2 YFSETQ come from the germline V gene. This CDR3 is built from 14 residues.

This sequence joins TRBV25-1 and TRBJ1-1; the match to TRBD1 covers 7 bases. The CDR3 is 14 amino acids. V trimming: 3 bases; J trimming: 5 bases; junction bases outside the gene matches: 6. Germline V gene sequence: CDR1 MGHDK, CDR2 SYGVNS. The CDR3 loop reads CASSEHDRETEAFF. The CDR3 DNA is TGTGCCAGCAGTGAGCACGACAGGGAAACTGAAGCTTTCTTT.

About this clone itself: Other nucleotide sequences from this sample produce the same CDR3. The J gene is TRBJ1-1, the V gene TRBV25-1; the D gene is possibly TRBD1 (5 bases). V was cut by 1 base and J by 1 base, with 7 bases left in between. CDR1 and CDR2 from the germline V gene are MGHDK and SYGVNS. The CDR3 is made up of 14 amino acids. The CDR3 DNA reads TGTGCCAGCAGTGAATTGGGGGGGAACACTGAAGCTTTCTTT. It is translated as CASSELGGNTEAFF.

This clone was counted a few times. The chain has TRBV21-1 and TRBJ1-1; the DNA was not used to check the table's D call, TRBD1. TRBV21-1 is tagged as a pseudogene. This CDR3 region has 16 residues. The CDR3 sequence is CASSKGRGPKKTEAFF. The CDR3 bases are TGTGCCAGCAGCAAAGGCAGGGGGCCGAAGAAGACTGAAGCTTTCTTT.

The chain couples TRBV6-5 to TRBJ2-1, with TRBD1 as a possible D gene (5 bases). V was trimmed by 6 bases and J by 9 bases, leaving 12 bases between them. Germline V gives CDR1 MNHEY, CDR2 SVGAGI. The CDR3 covers 12 residues. DNA for the CDR3: TGTGCCAGCAGCGAATGGGGCGGTGAGCAGTTCTTC. This translates into CASSEWGGEQFF.

A single count supports this clone. This rearrangement joins TRBV6-5 to TRBJ2-3; 10 nucleotides agree with TRBD2. This CDR3 contains 14 residues. Losses at the gene ends were 5 bases for V and 4 bases for J; bases not matched to a gene: 3. In germline, CDR1 is MNHEY, CDR2 SVGAGI. The CDR3 DNA follows: TGTGCCAGCAGTCTAGGACTAGCGGCAGATACGCAGTATTTT. It yields the protein CASSLGLAADTQYF.

About this clone: Other DNA sequences in the sample encode the same CDR3. The V and J genes are TRBV5-6 and TRBJ1-2; D call uncertain. Germline V gene sequence: CDR1 SGHDT, CDR2 YYEEEE. V lost 4 bases and J 3 bases, leaving 7 bases between the germline ends. CDR3 length: 12 residues. CDR3 sequence (DNA): TGTGCCAGCAGCCCGCGGGACTATGGCTACACCTTC. Translated: CASSPRDYGYTF.

The CDR3 coding sequence is TGTGCCAGCTCTCCTAGGGGGCTGGACGGCTACACCTTC. Translating gives CASSPRGLDGYTF. The rearrangement uses TRBV18 and TRBJ1-2; 7 nucleotides line up with TRBD1. The germline gives CDR1 KGHSH, CDR2 LQKENI. The CDR3 is 13 amino acids. V was pared by 6 bases and J by 8 bases, with 9 bases of the junction left unmatched.

This clone was observed once. The chain combines TRBV19 with TRBJ1-2, with TRBD1 identical over 7 bases. Trimming took 1 base from V and 8 from J; bases not matched to a gene: 10. The CDR3 has 15 residues. The germline V gene has CDR1 LNHDA and CDR2 SQIVND (reference sequence). In DNA, the CDR3 is TGTGCCAGTAGTATAGGATTCGGGACAGCCAAGGGCTACACCTTC. This sequence encodes CASSIGFGTAKGYTF.

The V and J genes are TRBV7-8 and TRBJ1-4; a weak D match, TRBD1 (5 bases). CDR3 length: 14 residues. Trimming shortened V by 0 bases and J by 8 bases, and 10 bases separated the two germline ends. CDR1 is SGHVS and CDR2 is FQNEAQ in the germline V gene. CDR3 bases: TGTGCCAGCAGCTTAGCCAGGGAAGGAGAAAAACTGTTTTTT. It translates to CASSLAREGEKLFF.

The J gene is TRBJ2-7, the V gene TRBV10-3; 8 bases fit TRBD1. CDR3 size: 12 residues. Per the germline V gene, CDR1 is ENHRY and CDR2 is SYGVKD. J was trimmed by 6 bases and V by 7 bases; bases with no gene match: 5. The CDR3 is CAIKTGGSEQYF. DNA for the CDR3: TGTGCCATCAAAACAGGGGGGAGCGAGCAGTACTTC.

This clone was detected a few times. The chain joins TRBV7-9 to TRBJ1-4, with TRBD1 matching 9 bases. The CDR3 runs to 15 residues. Germline trimming cut 5 bases from V and 8 bases from J; bases unmatched to any gene: 9. Germline V gene lookup returns CDR1 SEHNR and CDR2 FQNEAQ (reference sequence). The CDR3 DNA reads as TGTGCCAGCAGCCTTCGACAGGGGGTGAACGAAAAACTGTTTTTT. This gives the protein CASSLRQGVNEKLFF.

This clone was picked up a small number of times. The chain links TRBV4-3 to TRBJ1-4, with 7 bases aligning to TRBD1. J lost 5 bases, V lost 2 bases, and 5 bases had no gene match. Germline V gene sequence: CDR1 LGHNA, CDR2 YSLEER. The CDR3 is made up of 15 amino acids. CDR3 sequence: CASSQPGQMNEKLFF. In nucleotides, the CDR3 is TGCGCCAGCAGCCAACCGGGACAGATGAATGAAAAACTGTTTTTT.

This clone was seen just once. The chain is built from TRBV5-4 and TRBJ2-3; no definite D call. With 4 bases removed from V and 3 bases from J, the gap between germline ends came to 9 bases. This CDR3 has 13 residues. From germline, CDR1 is SGHNT and CDR2 YYREEE (reference sequence). The CDR3 DNA reads as TGTGCCAGCAGCCGAGGCCGAACAGATACGCAGTATTTT. Residues: CASSRGRTDTQYF. Full variable domain (rest looked up from reference TRBV5-4 and TRBJ2-3): ETGVTQSPTHLIKTRGQQVTLRCSSQSGHNTVSWYQQALGQGPQFIFQYYREEENGRGNFPPRFSGLQFPNYSSELNVNALELDDSALYLCASSRGRTDTQYFGPGTRLTVL.

This rearrangement joins TRBV11-2 to TRBJ1-6; D remains unclear. The CDR3 consists of 16 residues. Germline-derived CDR1 and CDR2 are SGHAT and FQNNGV. With 0 bases removed from V and 1 base from J, the gap between germline ends came to 7 bases. CDR3 in amino acids: CASSLDRRSYNSPLHF. The CDR3 nucleotides are TGTGCCAGCAGCTTAGACCGGCGGTCCTATAATTCACCCCTCCACTTT.

This clone was observed a handful of times. The CDR3 bases are TGTGCCAGCAGACACTCGACAGTCGCTGTTGAAAAACTGTTTTTT. It specifies CASRHSTVAVEKLFF. J is TRBJ1-4 and V is TRBV28, with D perhaps matching TRBD1 (5 bases). The CDR3 extends over 15 amino acids. V was pared by 6 bases and J by 7 bases, with 18 bases between. Germline V gene sequence: CDR1 MDHEN, CDR2 SYDVKM. The variable domain in full, with the rest retrieved from reference TRBV28 and TRBJ1-4, is DVKVTQSSRYLVKRTGEKVFLECVQDMDHENMFWYRQDPGLGLRLIYFSYDVKMKEKGDIPEGYSVSREKKERFSLILESASTNQTSMYLCASRHSTVAVEKLFFGSGTQLSVL.

This clone was seen only a few times. The gene calls are TRBV29-1 and TRBJ1-2, with 7 bases lining up with TRBD1. Per the germline V gene, CDR1 is SQVTM and CDR2 is ANQGSEA. The V gene end was trimmed by 0 bases and the J gene end by 3 bases; junction bases not matched to a gene: 10. This CDR3 has 16 amino acids. The CDR3 bases are TGCAGCGTTGAAGATTTGGTGACAGGGCCCGACTATGGCTACACCTTC. The encoded protein is CSVEDLVTGPDYGYTF.

The rearrangement joins TRBV9 to TRBJ1-1, with D perhaps matching TRBD1 (5 bases). Deletions cut 3 bases from V and 1 base from J, with 13 bases between. The CDR3 is 15 residues long. The germline CDR1 and CDR2 sequences are SGDLS and YYNGEE. The CDR3 DNA sequence: TGTGCCAGCAGCGGGGGCTTAGGGGCGAACACTGAAGCTTTCTTT. Its translation: CASSGGLGANTEAFF.

V and J are TRBV4-1 and TRBJ1-1; maybe TRBD1 (5 bases). The germline CDR1 and CDR2 sequences are MGHRA and YSYEKL. Trimming took 0 bases from V and 1 from J, leaving 9 bases between them. The CDR3 spans 15 residues. The CDR3 DNA reads TGCGCCAGCAGCCAAGACGTAGGGGCGAACACTGAAGCTTTCTTT. Protein sequence: CASSQDVGANTEAFF.

This clone was recorded a few times. The gene calls are TRBV6-1 and TRBJ1-1; the D is unclear. The CDR3 has 14 amino acids. Trimming stripped 7 bases from V and 0 bases from J, with 12 bases between. The germline gives CDR1 MNHNS, CDR2 SASEGT. Here the CDR3 DNA reads TGTGCCAGCATTCGGAGTTCCTTGAACACTGAAGCTTTCTTT. Translating gives CASIRSSLNTEAFF.

The J gene is TRBJ1-3, the V gene TRBV6-5, with D perhaps TRBD1 (5 bases). The CDR3 consists of 15 residues. Germline CDR1 is MNHEY and CDR2 is SVGAGI. The V end lost 2 bases, the J end lost 0 bases, and 8 bases lay between the germline ends. CDR3 DNA: TGTGCCAGCAGTTACGACAGTCTCTCTGGAAACACCATATATTTT. Residues: CASSYDSLSGNTIYF.

This clone has just one count. The gene calls are TRBV7-9 and TRBJ1-1; D is unclear. Deletions cut 0 bases from V and 1 base from J, with 6 bases between. The CDR3 is 14 amino acids. Germline CDR1 is SEHNR and CDR2 is FQNEAQ (reference sequence). Here the CDR3 reads CASSLARGNTEAFF. In nucleotides, the CDR3 is TGTGCCAGCAGCTTAGCGCGCGGGAACACTGAAGCTTTCTTT.

This clone has a single count. This CDR3 is CASSVSGISNQPQHF. CDR3 sequence (DNA): TGTGCCAGCAGTGTCTCGGGGATTAGCAATCAGCCCCAGCATTTT. V is TRBV2 and J is TRBJ1-5; D remains unclear. Germline CDR1 and CDR2: SNHLY and FYNNEI. V was pared by 4 bases and J by 0 bases, with 10 bases between. The CDR3 contains 15 residues. Based on the CDR3 plus reference TRBV2 and TRBJ1-5, the full variable domain is EPEVTQTPSHQVTQMGQEVILRCVPISNHLYFYWYRQILGQKVEFLVSFYNNEISEKSEIFDDQFSVERPDGSNFTLKIRSTKLEDSAMYFCASSVSGISNQPQHFGDGTRLSIL.